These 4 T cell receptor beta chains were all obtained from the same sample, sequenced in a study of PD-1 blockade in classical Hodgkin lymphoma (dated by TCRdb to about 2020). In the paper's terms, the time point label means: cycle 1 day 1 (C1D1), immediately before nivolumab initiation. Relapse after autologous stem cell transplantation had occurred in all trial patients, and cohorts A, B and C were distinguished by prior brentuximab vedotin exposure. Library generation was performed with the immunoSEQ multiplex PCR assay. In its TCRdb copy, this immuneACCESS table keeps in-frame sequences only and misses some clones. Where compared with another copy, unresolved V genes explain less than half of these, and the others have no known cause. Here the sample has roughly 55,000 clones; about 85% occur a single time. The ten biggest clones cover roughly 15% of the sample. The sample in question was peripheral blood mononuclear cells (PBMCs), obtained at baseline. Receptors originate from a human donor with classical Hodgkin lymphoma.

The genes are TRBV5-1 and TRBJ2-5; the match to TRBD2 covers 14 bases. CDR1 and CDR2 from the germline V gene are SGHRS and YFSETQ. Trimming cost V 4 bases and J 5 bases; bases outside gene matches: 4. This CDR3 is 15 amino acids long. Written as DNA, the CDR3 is TGCGCCAGCAGCAACCGGACTAGCGGGAGGGAGACCCAGTACTTC. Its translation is CASSNRTSGRETQYF.

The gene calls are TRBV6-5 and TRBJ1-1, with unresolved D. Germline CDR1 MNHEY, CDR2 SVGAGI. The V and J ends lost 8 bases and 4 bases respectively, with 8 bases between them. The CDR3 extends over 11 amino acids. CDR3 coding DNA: TGTGCCAGCGAGGGATCCACTGAAGCTTTCTTT. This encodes CASEGSTEAFF.

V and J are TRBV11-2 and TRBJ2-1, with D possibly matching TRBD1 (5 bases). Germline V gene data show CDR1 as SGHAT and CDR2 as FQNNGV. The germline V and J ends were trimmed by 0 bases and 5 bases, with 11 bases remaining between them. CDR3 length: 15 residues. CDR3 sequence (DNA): TGTGCCAGCAGCTTAGAACCAGGGCCGAACAATGAGCAGTTCTTC. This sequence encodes CASSLEPGPNNEQFF.

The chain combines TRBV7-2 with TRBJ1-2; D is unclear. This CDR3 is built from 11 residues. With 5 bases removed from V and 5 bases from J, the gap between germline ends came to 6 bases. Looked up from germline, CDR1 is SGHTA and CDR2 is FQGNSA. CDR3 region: CASSNGYGYTF. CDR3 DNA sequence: TGTGCCAGCAGCAACGGTTATGGCTACACCTTC.